This TCR beta chain was sequenced for a study of cytomegalovirus exposure and HLA in healthy donors. Across the study: Earlier work reported 117 million unique TCR beta sequences from 180 million or so T cells.

The PCR was carried out with 60 Vbeta primers and 13 Jbeta primers. Generated by immunoSEQ multiplex PCR, the TCRdb table keeps only in-frame clones and is missing some. The data hold some 90,000 clones, with approximately 60% observed a single time. The germline CDR1 and CDR2 sequences are WNHNN and SYGVQD (reference sequence). This CDR3 is built from 12 residues. The germline V and J ends were trimmed by 5 bases and 3 bases, with 5 bases remaining between them. Remarks on this clone: Its antigen remains unknown.

Points from the study as a whole: In a later analysis, a missense DCLRE1C variant was linked to TCR beta V- and J-gene trimming. Looking again later, the authors saw that most CMV-associated TCR beta chains seemed HLA-restricted.

This chain joins TRBV10-1 and TRBJ1-5, with D unclear. The sequenced material came from PBMCs. The source is a boy aged 5-17 years in good health and CMV-seropositive. CDR3: CASSPSNQPQHF. The CDR3 bases are TGCGCCAGCAGTCCATCCAATCAGCCCCAGCATTTT.